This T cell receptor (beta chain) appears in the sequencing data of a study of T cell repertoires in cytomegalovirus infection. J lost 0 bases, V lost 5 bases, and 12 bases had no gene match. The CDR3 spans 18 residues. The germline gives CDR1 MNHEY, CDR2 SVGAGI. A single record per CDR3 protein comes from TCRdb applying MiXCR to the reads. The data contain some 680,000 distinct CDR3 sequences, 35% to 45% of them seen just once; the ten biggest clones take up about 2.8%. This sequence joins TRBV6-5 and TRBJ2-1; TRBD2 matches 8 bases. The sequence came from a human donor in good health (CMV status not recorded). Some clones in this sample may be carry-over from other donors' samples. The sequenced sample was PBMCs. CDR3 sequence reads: CASSPTASGSGSYNEQFF. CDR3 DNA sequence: TGTGCCAGCAGTCCCACGGCGAGCGGGAGTGGCTCCTACAATGAGCAGTTCTTC.